This T cell receptor (beta chain) was profiled in a study of human T cells and chemical hapten exposure. The study's findings and limits: TCRs above 1 in 1000 frequency stayed constant with DPC sensitization.

This clonotype was observed many times. What it binds is unknown. The time point was: patch test 2, 6 weeks after DPC sensitization. Treatment defined: therapeutic diphenylcyclopropenone sensitization with weekly scalp DPC. The germline V gene encodes CDR1 SNHLY and CDR2 FYNNEI. The ends were cut back, 2 bases at V and 5 bases at J, with 9 bases in the middle. The CDR3 extends over 13 amino acids. TCRdb reanalysed the RACE reads using MiXCR and keeps one entry per CDR3 protein. The sample yields about 78,000 distinct CDR3 sequences, 7.5% to 9.5% seen once. The chain employs TRBV2 and TRBJ1-1; D not certain. Specimen: whole blood, collected in connection with sensitization to the hapten diphenylcyclopropenone (DPC). The TCR was taken from a woman aged 45-59 years with alopecia areata. Some clones in this sample may be carry-over from other donors' samples. DNA for the CDR3: TGTGCCAGCAGTGAACGGTGGGAGACTGAAGCTTTCTTT. Translated: CASSERWETEAFF.